Below, one T cell receptor (beta chain) is given with its context. Its cognate antigen is unknown. This table comes from immunoSEQ multiplex PCR, and its TCRdb copy is limited to in-frame clones, with some not included. In the table there are some 4,500 clones, 78% of which are singletons. The sample is drawn from a study of T cell repertoires in ileal Crohn's disease. Study-wide context: Postoperative therapy was given to about half: roughly 11 thiopurines, 15 to 20 anti-TNF agents.

V gave up 1 base and J gave up 4 bases, with 7 bases separating them. The germline V gene encodes CDR1 SGHAT and CDR2 FQNNGV. CDR3 length equals 13 residues. Whole-study results and caveats: Every patient over 26.8% clonality showed endoscopic recurrence. High-frequency clones were more common in sorted CD8 than CD4 cells.

This chain links TRBV11-2 with TRBJ1-2; D ambiguous. Sequencing input: ileal tissue. This TCR was recovered from an adult with Crohn's disease. The CDR3 sequence: CASSLATGYGYTF. CDR3 coding DNA: TGTGCCAGCAGCTTAGCCACCGGCTATGGCTACACCTTC. The full variable domain, in which reference TRBV11-2 and TRBJ1-2 provide the parts outside the CDR3, is EAGVAQSPRYKIIEKRQSVAFWCNPISGHATLYWYQQILGQGPKLLIQFQNNGVVDDSQLPKDRFSAERLKGVDSTLKIQPAKLEDSAVYLCASSLATGYGYTFGSGTRLTVV.